The 3 T cell receptor beta chains in this list originate from one sample, sequenced in a study of OX40 agonist ivuxolimab in advanced cancers. Library creation used the immunoSEQ multiplex PCR assay. This is the immuneACCESS table as TCRdb keeps it, with only in-frame sequences that have V and J called. A part of the clones is gone; compared with another copy, unresolved V genes explain less than half, and the rest is unexplained. For this sample the table gives 150,000 to 190,000 clones, of which around 94% were detected only once. The top ten clonotypes cover 0.3% to 0.35% of the sample. Source: CD4+ or CD8+ T cells sorted from blood, taken in a trial of the OX40 agonist ivuxolimab. The receptors were sampled from an adult with an advanced solid tumor such as melanoma, head and neck, liver or kidney cancer.

This clone has more than one count but fewer than ten. The chain joins TRBV7-2 to TRBJ2-1, with D perhaps TRBD2 (7 bases). This CDR3 is built from 14 residues. Per the germline V gene, CDR1 is SGHTA and CDR2 is FQGNSA. Trimming cost V 6 bases and J 1 base, with 10 bases left between them. The CDR3 reads CASRRGGSYNEQFF. CDR3 in DNA: TGTGCCAGCAGGAGGGGGGGTTCCTACAATGAGCAGTTCTTC.

The rearrangement joins TRBV28 to TRBJ1-1; maybe TRBD1 (5 bases). CDR1 is MDHEN, CDR2 SYDVKM, per germline. The V and J ends lost 7 bases and 5 bases respectively, with 17 bases between them. CDR3 length equals 14 residues. This CDR3 reads CASTLGYEGTEAFF. As DNA, the CDR3 is TGTGCCAGCACTCTGGGTTATGAGGGGACTGAAGCTTTCTTT.

The rearrangement joins TRBV7-9 to TRBJ2-1, with a weak D call TRBD2 (6 bases). The CDR3 has 15 amino acids. V was shortened by 5 bases and J by 9 bases, with 20 bases between the two germline ends. CDR1 is SEHNR, CDR2 FQNEAQ, per germline (reference sequence). CDR3 residues: CASSPPRRLETEQFF. CDR3 nucleotide sequence: TGTGCCAGCAGCCCACCCAGAAGACTAGAGACTGAGCAGTTCTTC.